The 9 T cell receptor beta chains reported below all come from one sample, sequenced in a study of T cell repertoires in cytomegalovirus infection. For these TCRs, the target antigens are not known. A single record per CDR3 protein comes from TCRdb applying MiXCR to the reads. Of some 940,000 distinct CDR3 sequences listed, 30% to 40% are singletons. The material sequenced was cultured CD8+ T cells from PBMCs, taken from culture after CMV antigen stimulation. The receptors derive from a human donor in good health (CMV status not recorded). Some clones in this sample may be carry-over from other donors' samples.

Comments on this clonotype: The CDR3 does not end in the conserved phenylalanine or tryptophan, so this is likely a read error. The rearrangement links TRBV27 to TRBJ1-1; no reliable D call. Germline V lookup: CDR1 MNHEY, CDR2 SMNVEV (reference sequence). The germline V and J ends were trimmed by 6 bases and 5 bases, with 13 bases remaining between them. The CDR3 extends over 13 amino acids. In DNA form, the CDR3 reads TGTGCCAGCAGCCGAGGACCCACGACTGAAGCTTTCTAT. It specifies CASSRGPTTEAFY.

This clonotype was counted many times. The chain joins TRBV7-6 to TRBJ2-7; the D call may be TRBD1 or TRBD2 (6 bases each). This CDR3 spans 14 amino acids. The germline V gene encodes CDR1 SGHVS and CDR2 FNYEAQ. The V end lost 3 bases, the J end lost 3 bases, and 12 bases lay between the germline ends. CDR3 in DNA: TGTGCCAGCAGCTTTAGGGGGGACGGCTACGAGCAGTACTTC. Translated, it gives CASSFRGDGYEQYF.

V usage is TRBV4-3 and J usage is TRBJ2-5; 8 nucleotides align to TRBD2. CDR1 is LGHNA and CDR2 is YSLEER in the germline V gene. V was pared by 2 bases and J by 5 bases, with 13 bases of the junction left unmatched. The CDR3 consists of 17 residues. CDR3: CASSQYGLKPSGETQYF. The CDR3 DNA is TGCGCCAGCAGCCAATACGGACTTAAGCCTAGCGGGGAGACCCAGTACTTC.

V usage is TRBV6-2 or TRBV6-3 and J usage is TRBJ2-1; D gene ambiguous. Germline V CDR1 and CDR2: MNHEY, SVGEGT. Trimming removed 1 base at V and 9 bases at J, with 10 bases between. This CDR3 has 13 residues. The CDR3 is CASSYYLGFEQFF. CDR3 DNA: TGTGCCAGCAGTTACTACTTAGGATTTGAGCAGTTCTTC.

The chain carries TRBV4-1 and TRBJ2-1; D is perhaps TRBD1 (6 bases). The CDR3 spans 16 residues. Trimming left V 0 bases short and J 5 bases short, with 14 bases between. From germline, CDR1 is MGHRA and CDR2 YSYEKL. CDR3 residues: CASSQDGGGVNNEQFF. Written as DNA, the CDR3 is TGCGCCAGCAGCCAAGATGGTGGGGGCGTGAACAATGAGCAGTTCTTC.

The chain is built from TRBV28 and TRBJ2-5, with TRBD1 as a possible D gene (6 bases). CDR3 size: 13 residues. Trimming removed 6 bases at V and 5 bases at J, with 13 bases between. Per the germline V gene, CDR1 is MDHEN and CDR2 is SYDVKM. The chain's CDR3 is CASSVQGQETQYF. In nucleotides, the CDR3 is TGTGCCAGCAGCGTACAGGGTCAGGAGACCCAGTACTTC.

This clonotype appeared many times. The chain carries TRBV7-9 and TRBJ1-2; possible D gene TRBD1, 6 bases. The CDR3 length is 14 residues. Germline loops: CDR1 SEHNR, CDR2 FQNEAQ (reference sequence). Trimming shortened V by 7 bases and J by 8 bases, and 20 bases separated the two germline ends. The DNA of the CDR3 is TGTGCCAGCATTCTACCTGGGACACCTGAGGGCTACACCTTC. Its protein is CASILPGTPEGYTF.

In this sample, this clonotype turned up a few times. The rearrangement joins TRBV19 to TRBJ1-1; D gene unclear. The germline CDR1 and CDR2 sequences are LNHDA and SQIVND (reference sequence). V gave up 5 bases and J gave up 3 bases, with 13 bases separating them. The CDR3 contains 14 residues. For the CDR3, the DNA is TGTGCCAGTAGTTGGGGAGGGATGGACACTGAAGCTTTCTTT. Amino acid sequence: CASSWGGMDTEAFF. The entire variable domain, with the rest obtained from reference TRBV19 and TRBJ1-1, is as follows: DGGITQSPKYLFRKEGQNVTLSCEQNLNHDAMYWYRQDPGQGLRLIYYSQIVNDFQKGDIAEGYSVSREKKESFPLTVTSAQKNPTAFYLCASSWGGMDTEAFFGQGTRLTVV.

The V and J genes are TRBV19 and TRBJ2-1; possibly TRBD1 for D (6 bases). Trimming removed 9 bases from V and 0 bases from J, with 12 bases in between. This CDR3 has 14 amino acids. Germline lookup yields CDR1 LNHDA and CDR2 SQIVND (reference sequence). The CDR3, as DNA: TGTGCCAGCGGGACACAGAGCTCCTACAATGAGCAGTTCTTC. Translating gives CASGTQSSYNEQFF.